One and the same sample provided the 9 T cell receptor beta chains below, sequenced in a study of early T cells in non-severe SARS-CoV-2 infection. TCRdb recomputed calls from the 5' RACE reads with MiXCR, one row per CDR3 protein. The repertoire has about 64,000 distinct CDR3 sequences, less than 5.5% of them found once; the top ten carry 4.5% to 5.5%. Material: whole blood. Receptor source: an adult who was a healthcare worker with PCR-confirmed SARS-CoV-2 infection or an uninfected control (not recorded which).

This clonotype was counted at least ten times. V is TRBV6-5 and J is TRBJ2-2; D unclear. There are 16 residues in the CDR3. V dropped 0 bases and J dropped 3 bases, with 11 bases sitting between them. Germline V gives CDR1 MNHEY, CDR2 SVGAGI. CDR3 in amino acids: CASSYSPNFDTGELFF. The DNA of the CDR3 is TGTGCCAGCAGTTACTCTCCCAATTTCGACACCGGGGAGCTGTTTTTT.

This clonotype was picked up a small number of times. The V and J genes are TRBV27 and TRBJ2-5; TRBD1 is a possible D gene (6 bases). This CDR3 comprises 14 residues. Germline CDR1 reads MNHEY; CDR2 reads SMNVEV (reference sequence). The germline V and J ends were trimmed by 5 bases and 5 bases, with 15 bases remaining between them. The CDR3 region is CASSQQGQGETQYF. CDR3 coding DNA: TGTGCCAGCAGTCAACAGGGACAAGGGGAGACCCAGTACTTC.

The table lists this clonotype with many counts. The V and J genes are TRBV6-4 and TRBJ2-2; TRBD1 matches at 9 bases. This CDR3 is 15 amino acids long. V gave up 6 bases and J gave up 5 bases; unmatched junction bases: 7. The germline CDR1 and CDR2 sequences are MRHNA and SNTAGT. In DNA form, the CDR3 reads TGTGCCAGCAGCGCCGGGACAGGGTTAACCGGGGAGCTGTTTTTT. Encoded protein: CASSAGTGLTGELFF.

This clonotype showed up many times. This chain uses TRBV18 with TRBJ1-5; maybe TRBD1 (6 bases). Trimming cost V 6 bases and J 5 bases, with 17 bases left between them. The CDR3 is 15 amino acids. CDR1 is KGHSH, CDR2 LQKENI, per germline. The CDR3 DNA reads TGTGCCAGCTCGCGTTCGGACAGATCGGATCAGCCCCAGCATTTT. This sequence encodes CASSRSDRSDQPQHF.

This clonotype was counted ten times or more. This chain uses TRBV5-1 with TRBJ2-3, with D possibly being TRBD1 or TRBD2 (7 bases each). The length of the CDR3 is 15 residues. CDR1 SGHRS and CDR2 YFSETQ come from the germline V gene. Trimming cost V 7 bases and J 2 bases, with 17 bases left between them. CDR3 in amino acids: CASALQGGTTDTQYF. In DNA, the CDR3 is TGCGCCAGCGCTCTTCAGGGGGGGACCACAGATACGCAGTATTTT.

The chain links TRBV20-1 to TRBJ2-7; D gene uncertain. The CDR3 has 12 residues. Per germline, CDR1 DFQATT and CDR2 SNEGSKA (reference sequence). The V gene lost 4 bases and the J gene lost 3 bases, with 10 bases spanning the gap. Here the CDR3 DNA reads TGCAGTGCTAAGGACGACCTCTACGAGCAGTACTTC. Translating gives CSAKDDLYEQYF.

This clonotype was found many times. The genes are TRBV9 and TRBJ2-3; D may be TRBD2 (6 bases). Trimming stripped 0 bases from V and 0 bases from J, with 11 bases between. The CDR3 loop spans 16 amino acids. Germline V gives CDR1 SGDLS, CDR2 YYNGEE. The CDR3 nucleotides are TGTGCCAGCAGCGTAGGCCTAGCGCTAAGCACAGATACGCAGTATTTT. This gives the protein CASSVGLALSTDTQYF.

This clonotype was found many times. The CDR3 reads CASSHRNTGELFF. The CDR3 bases are TGTGCCAGCAGCCACAGAAACACCGGGGAGCTGTTTTTT. The V gene is TRBV4-2, the J gene TRBJ2-2; D remains ambiguous. CDR3 size: 13 residues. Germline V lookup: CDR1 LGHNA, CDR2 YNFKEQ. V lost 3 bases and J 2 bases, leaving 4 bases between the germline ends.

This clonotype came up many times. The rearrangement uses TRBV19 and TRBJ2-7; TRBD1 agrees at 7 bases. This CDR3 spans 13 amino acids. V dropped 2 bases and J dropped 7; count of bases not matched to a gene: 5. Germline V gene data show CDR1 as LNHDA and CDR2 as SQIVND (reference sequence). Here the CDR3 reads CASSIQAGGEQYF. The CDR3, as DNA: TGTGCCAGTAGTATACAGGCAGGGGGAGAGCAGTACTTC.